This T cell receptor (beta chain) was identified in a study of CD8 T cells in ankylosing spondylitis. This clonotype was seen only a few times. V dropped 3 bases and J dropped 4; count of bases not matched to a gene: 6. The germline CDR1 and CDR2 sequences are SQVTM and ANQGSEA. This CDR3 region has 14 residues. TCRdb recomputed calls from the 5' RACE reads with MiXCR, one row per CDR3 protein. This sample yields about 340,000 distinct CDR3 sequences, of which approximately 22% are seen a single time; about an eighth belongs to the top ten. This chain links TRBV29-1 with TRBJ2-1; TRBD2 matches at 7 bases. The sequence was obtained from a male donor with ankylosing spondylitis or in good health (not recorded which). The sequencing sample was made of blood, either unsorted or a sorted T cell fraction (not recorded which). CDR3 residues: CSVEVRGSYNEQFF. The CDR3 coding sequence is TGCAGCGTTGAGGTGCGGGGGTCATACAATGAGCAGTTCTTC.